The 10 T cell receptor beta chains listed next were all sequenced from one sample in a study of blood T cell repertoires in COVID-19 (dated by TCRdb to the early 2020s). To prepare the library, the immunoSEQ multiplex PCR assay was applied. In its TCRdb copy, this immuneACCESS table keeps in-frame sequences only and misses some clones. Where compared with another copy, unresolved V genes explain less than half of these, and the others have no known cause. This sample has 56,000 or so clones in its table, and roughly nine tenths of those were observed once. The top ten clones comprise roughly 20% of the sample. Material: peripheral blood. These receptors were obtained from a human donor in a cohort sampled during active COVID-19.

This clone was seen a handful of times. The chain is built from TRBV5-1 and TRBJ2-7; 9 bases map to TRBD1. This CDR3 has 14 residues. The J segment lost 1 base and the V segment lost 6 bases, leaving 5 bases of the junction unmatched. In germline, CDR1 is SGHRS, CDR2 YFSETQ. This CDR3 is CASTMGTGSYEQYF. CDR3 bases: TGCGCCAGCACTATGGGGACAGGGTCCTACGAGCAGTACTTC.

This clone is medium-sized. J is TRBJ1-5 and V is TRBV6-2 or TRBV6-3; D is perhaps TRBD1 (5 bases). Germline V CDR1 and CDR2: MNHEY, SVGEGT. Trimming took off 5 bases at V and 3 bases at J, with 17 bases between the two ends. This CDR3 is built from 16 residues. The chain's CDR3 is CASSHLFDSFNQPQHF. The CDR3, as DNA: TGTGCCAGCAGTCACCTCTTTGACAGCTTCAATCAGCCCCAGCATTTT.

The chain has TRBV19 and TRBJ1-2; D is possibly TRBD1 (5 bases). This CDR3 is 10 amino acids long. V was cut by 7 bases and J by 8 bases, with 8 bases left in between. The germline CDR1 and CDR2 sequences are LNHDA and SQIVND (reference sequence). The CDR3 DNA is TGTGCCAGTAAAGGGGTCGGCTACACCTTC. This encodes CASKGVGYTF.

Only one count was recorded for this clone. The chain links TRBV19 to TRBJ1-4; D remains unclear. Trimming removed 4 bases from V and 4 bases from J, with 4 bases in between. The CDR3 has 12 amino acids. Germline lookup yields CDR1 LNHDA and CDR2 SQIVND (reference sequence). CDR3 sequence: CASSTFNEKLFF. CDR3 nucleotides: TGTGCCAGTAGTACCTTTAATGAAAAACTGTTTTTT.

V gene TRBV5-1 combines with J gene TRBJ2-5, with D unresolved. Germline V CDR1 and CDR2: SGHRS, YFSETQ. The CDR3 loop spans 15 amino acids. V lost 0 bases to trimming and J lost 0 bases, with 9 bases between them. The chain's CDR3 is CASSLVPEHQETQYF. DNA for the CDR3: TGCGCCAGCAGCTTGGTTCCGGAGCACCAAGAGACCCAGTACTTC.

This clone has more than one count but fewer than ten. V is TRBV7-9 and J is TRBJ1-5, with 8 bases identical to TRBD1. CDR3 length equals 16 residues. J gave up 7 bases and V 3 bases, and 11 bases lay outside the gene matches. Germline CDR1 is SEHNR and CDR2 is FQNEAQ (reference sequence). The CDR3 loop reads CASSFGAGGAGQPQHF. In DNA form, the CDR3 reads TGTGCCAGCAGCTTCGGGGCAGGGGGCGCCGGGCAGCCCCAGCATTTT.

J is TRBJ2-2 and V is TRBV7-9; 7 nucleotides line up with TRBD2. J was trimmed by 6 bases and V by 5 bases; bases with no gene match: 3. Germline V gives CDR1 SEHNR, CDR2 FQNEAQ (reference sequence). This CDR3 comprises 13 residues. CDR3 coding DNA: TGTGCCAGCAGCACAACTAGCGCCGGGGAGCTGTTTTTT. Protein: CASSTTSAGELFF.

The genes are TRBV6-2 or TRBV6-3 and TRBJ2-3; 9 nucleotides match TRBD2. The CDR3 consists of 15 residues. V shed 0 bases and J 6 bases; nucleotides not matched to a gene: 4. Germline V gene sequence: CDR1 MNHEY, CDR2 SVGEGT. In DNA, the CDR3 is TGTGCCAGCAGTTACTCTGAAGCGGGGGGCGATACGCAGTATTTT. This gives the protein CASSYSEAGGDTQYF.

This clone was recorded a few times. The chain couples TRBV7-9 to TRBJ2-7; the match to TRBD1 covers 9 bases. Germline-derived CDR1 and CDR2 are SEHNR and FQNEAQ (reference sequence). The CDR3 sequence is 15 residues long. The V gene end was trimmed by 5 bases and the J gene end by 3 bases; junction bases not matched to a gene: 8. The CDR3 region is CASSQGQGLIYEQYF. CDR3 nucleotides: TGTGCCAGCAGCCAGGGACAGGGCTTGATCTACGAGCAGTACTTC.

The chain is built from TRBV5-1 and TRBJ2-2; 9 bases align to TRBD1. This CDR3 region has 16 residues. Germline V gene sequence: CDR1 SGHRS, CDR2 YFSETQ. J was trimmed by 3 bases and V by 4 bases; bases with no gene match: 7. CDR3: CASSRGQGSYTGELFF. CDR3 DNA: TGCGCCAGCAGCAGGGGACAGGGTAGCTACACCGGGGAGCTGTTTTTT.